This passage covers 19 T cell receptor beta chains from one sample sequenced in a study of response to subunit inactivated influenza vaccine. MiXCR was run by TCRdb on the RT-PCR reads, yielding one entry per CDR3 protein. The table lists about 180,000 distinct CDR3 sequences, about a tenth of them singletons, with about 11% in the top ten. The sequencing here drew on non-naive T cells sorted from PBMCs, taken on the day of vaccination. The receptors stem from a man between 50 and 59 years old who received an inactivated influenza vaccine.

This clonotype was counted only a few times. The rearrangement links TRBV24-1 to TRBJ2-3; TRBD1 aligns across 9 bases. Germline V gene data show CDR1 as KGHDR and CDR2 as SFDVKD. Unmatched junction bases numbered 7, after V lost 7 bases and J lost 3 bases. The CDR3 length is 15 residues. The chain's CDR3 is CATSDTGQGTDTQYF. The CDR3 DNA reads TGTGCCACCAGCGATACGGGACAGGGAACAGATACGCAGTATTTT.

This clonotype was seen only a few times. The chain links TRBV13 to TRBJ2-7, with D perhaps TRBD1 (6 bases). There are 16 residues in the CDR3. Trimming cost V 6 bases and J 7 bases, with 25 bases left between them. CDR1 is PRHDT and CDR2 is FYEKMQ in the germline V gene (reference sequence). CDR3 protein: CASRSTSGQSVSEQYF. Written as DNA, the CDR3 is TGTGCCAGCAGATCAACTTCCGGACAGTCGGTGTCTGAGCAGTACTTC.

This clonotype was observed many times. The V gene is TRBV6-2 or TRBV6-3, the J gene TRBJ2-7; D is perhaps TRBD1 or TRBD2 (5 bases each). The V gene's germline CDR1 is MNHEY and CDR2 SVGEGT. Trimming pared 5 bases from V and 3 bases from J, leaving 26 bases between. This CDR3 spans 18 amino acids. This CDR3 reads CASSDPSEGPAAFYEQYF. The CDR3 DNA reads TGTGCCAGCAGTGACCCCAGCGAGGGGCCCGCCGCCTTCTACGAGCAGTACTTC.

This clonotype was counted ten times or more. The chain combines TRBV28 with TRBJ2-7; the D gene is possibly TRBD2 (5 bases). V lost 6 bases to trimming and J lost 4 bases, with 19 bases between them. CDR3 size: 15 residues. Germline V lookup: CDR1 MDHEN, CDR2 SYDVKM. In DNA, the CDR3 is TGTGCCAGCAGCCTCGGGGAGACACCTCAGTACGAGCAGTACTTC. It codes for CASSLGETPQYEQYF. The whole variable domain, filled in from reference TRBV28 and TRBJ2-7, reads DVKVTQSSRYLVKRTGEKVFLECVQDMDHENMFWYRQDPGLGLRLIYFSYDVKMKEKGDIPEGYSVSREKKERFSLILESASTNQTSMYLCASSLGETPQYEQYFGPGTRLTVT.

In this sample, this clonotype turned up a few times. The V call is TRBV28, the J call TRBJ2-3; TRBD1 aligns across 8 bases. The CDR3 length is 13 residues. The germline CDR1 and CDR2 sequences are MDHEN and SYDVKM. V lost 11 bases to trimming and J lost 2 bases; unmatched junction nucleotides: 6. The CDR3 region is CAGRTGHTDTQYF. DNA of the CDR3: TGTGCCGGACGGACAGGGCACACAGATACGCAGTATTTT.

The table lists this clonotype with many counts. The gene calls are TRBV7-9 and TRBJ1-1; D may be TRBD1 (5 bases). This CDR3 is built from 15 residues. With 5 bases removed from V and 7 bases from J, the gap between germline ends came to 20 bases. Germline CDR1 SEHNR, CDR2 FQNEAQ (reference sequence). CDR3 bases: TGTGCCAGCAGCCCTCCATCCGGGACGGTGCTTGAAGCTTTCTTT. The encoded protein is CASSPPSGTVLEAFF.

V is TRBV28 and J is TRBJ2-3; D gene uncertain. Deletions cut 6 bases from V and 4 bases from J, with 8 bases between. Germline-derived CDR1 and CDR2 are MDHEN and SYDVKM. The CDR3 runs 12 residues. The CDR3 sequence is CASRKGPDTQYF. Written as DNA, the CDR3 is TGTGCCAGCAGGAAAGGTCCAGATACGCAGTATTTT.

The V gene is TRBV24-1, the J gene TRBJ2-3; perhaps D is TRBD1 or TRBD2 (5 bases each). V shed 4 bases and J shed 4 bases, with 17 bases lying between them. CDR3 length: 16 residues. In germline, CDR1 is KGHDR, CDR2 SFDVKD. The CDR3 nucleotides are TGTGCCACCAGTGACCCCGGGGTGGTAGGGGCAGATACGCAGTATTTT. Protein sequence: CATSDPGVVGADTQYF.

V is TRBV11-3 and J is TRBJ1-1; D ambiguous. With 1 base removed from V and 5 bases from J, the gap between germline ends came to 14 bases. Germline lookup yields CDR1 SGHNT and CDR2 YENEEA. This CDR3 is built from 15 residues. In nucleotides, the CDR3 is TGTGCCAGCAGCTTAGGAGGATCTGGGAGGACTGAAGCTTTCTTT. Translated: CASSLGGSGRTEAFF.

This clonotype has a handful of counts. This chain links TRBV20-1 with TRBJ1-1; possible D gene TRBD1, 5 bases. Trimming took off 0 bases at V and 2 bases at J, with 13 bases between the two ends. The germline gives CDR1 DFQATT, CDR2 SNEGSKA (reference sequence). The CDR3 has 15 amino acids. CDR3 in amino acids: CSARDLFGGNTEAFF. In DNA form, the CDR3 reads TGCAGTGCTAGAGATCTATTTGGGGGTAACACTGAAGCTTTCTTT.

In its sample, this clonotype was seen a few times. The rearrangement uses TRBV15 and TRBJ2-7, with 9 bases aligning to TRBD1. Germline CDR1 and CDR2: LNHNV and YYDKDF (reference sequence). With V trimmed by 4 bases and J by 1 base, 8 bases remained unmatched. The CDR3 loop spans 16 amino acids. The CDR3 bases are TGTGCCACCAGCACGCGGGCGGGACAGGGATCCTACGAGCAGTACTTC. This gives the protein CATSTRAGQGSYEQYF. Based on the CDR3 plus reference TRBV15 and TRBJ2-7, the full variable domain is DAMVIQNPRYQVTQFGKPVTLSCSQTLNHNVMYWYQQKSSQAPKLLFHYYDKDFNNEADTPDNFQSRRPNTSFCFLDIRSPGLGDTAMYLCATSTRAGQGSYEQYFGPGTRLTVT.

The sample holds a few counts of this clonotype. CDR3 in DNA: TGTGCCAGCAGCCGAGGGGTTTCTCCCGAGCAGTACTTC. Its translation: CASSRGVSPEQYF. The chain couples TRBV7-2 to TRBJ2-7, with D tentatively TRBD1 or TRBD2 (5 bases each). Germline CDR1 is SGHTA and CDR2 is FQGNSA. This CDR3 has 13 amino acids. V was cut by 5 bases and J by 6 bases, with 14 bases left in between.

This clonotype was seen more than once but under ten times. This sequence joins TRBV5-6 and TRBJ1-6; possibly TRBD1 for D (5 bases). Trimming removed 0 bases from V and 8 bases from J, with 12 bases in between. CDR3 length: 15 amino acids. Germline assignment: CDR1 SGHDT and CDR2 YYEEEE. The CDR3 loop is CASSLGWRGYSPLHF. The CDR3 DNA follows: TGTGCCAGCAGCTTGGGGTGGAGGGGTTATTCACCCCTCCACTTT.

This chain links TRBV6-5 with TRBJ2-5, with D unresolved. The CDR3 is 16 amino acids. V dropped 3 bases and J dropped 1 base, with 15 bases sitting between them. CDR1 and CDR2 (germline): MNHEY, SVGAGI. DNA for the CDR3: TGTGCCAGCAGTTATTCAGTTTCTGGGCGCCAAGAGACCCAGTACTTC. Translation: CASSYSVSGRQETQYF.

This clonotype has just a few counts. The CDR3 bases are TGTGCCAGCAGCTCACTTGGTGCGAACACAGATACGCAGTATTTT. This codes for CASSSLGANTDTQYF. The chain couples TRBV9 to TRBJ2-3; no firm D call. Germline CDR1 SGDLS, CDR2 YYNGEE. V was trimmed by 4 bases and J by 2 bases, leaving 14 bases between them. The CDR3 covers 15 residues.

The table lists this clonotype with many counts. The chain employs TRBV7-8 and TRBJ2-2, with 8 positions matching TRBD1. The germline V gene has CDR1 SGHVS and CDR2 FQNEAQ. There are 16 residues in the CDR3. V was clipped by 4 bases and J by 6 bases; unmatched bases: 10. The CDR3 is CASSSRGPGWSGELFF. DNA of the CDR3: TGTGCCAGCAGCTCCAGGGGGCCAGGATGGTCCGGGGAGCTGTTTTTT.

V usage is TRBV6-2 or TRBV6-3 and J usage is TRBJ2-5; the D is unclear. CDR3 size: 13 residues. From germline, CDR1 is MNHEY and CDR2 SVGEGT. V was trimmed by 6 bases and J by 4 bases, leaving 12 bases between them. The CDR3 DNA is TGTGCCAGCAGAAAGGGCCTTGGAGAGACCCAGTACTTC. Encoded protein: CASRKGLGETQYF.

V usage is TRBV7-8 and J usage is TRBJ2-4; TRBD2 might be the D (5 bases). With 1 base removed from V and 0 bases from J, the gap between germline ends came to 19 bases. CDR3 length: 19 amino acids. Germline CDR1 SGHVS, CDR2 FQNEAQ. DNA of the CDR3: TGTGCCAGCAGCTTAGGAGGAGCGGATACACATCTAGCCAAAAACATTCAGTACTTC. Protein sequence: CASSLGGADTHLAKNIQYF.

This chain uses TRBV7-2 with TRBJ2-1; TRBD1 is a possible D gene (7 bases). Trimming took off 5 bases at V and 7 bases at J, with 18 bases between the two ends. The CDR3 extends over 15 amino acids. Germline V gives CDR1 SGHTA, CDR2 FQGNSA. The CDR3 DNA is TGTGCCAGCAGCCCACCAGGGGGACTGGGAAATGAGCAGTTCTTC. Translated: CASSPPGGLGNEQFF.